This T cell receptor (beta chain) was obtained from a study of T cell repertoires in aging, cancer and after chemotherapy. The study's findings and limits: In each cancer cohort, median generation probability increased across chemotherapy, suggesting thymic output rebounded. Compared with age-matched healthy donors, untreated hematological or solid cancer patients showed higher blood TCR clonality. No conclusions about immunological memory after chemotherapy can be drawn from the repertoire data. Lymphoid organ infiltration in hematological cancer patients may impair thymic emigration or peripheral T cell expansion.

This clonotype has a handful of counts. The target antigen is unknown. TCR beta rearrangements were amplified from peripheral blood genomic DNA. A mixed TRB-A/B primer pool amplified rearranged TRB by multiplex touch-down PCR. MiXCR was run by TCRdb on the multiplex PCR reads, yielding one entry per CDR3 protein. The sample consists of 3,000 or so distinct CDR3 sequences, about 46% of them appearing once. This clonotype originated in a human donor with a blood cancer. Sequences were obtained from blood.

The CDR3 here is CASSRPLVGRGGETQYF. The CDR3 coding sequence is TGTGCCAGCAGCCGCCCGCTCGTAGGGAGAGGGGGAGAGACCCAGTACTTC. This chain uses TRBV5-6 with TRBJ2-5; D is possibly TRBD1 (6 bases). Germline V gene lookup returns CDR1 SGHDT and CDR2 YYEEEE. V lost 4 bases, J lost 4 bases, and 23 bases lay in between. This CDR3 is built from 17 residues.